The rows below give T cell receptor beta chains drawn from one sample of a study of cytomegalovirus exposure and HLA in healthy donors. Sequencing used immunoSEQ multiplex PCR; TCRdb keeps in-frame clones, though not all of them. The sample carries roughly 250,000 clones, around nine tenths recorded once. The sequenced sample was PBMCs. These receptors were taken from a man younger than 35 in good health and CMV-seronegative. Both conserved end residues are part of each CDR3. Each record gives: J gene, clone size, V gene, CDR3 protein. Not all rows give a size; the values are once, few, many and, for expanded clones, a class.

j_call: TRBJ2-1
clone_size: .
v_call: TRBV27
cdr3_aa: CASSLSPGSGRANEQFF

j_call: TRBJ2-1
clone_size: .
v_call: TRBV2
cdr3_aa: CASSEQQYNEQFF

j_call: TRBJ2-7
clone_size: .
v_call: TRBV19
cdr3_aa: CASSQLGTLPGEQYF

j_call: TRBJ2-5
clone_size: .
v_call: TRBV27
cdr3_aa: CASSADRGETQYF

j_call: TRBJ2-3
clone_size: once
v_call: TRBV4-1
cdr3_aa: CASSQGRGGRLDTQYF

j_call: TRBJ2-6
clone_size: .
v_call: TRBV27
cdr3_aa: CASKNSFGANVLTF

j_call: TRBJ2-6
clone_size: .
v_call: TRBV10-3
cdr3_aa: CAIKGDSGANVLTF

j_call: TRBJ2-7
clone_size: .
v_call: TRBV5-4
cdr3_aa: CASSFDSSYEQYF

j_call: TRBJ1-5
clone_size: .
v_call: TRBV28
cdr3_aa: CASSSPNLNQPQHF

j_call: TRBJ2-5
clone_size: .
v_call: TRBV5-1
cdr3_aa: CASSLGRVRETQYF

j_call: TRBJ2-1
clone_size: .
v_call: TRBV9
cdr3_aa: CASSVASGGSGEQFF

j_call: TRBJ2-3
clone_size: once
v_call: TRBV15
cdr3_aa: CATWIREEDTQYF

j_call: TRBJ2-7
clone_size: .
v_call: TRBV7-2
cdr3_aa: CASSTRIMDRGQGEQYF

j_call: TRBJ2-4
clone_size: .
v_call: TRBV5-1
cdr3_aa: CASSLEIGTKYF

j_call: TRBJ2-3
clone_size: .
v_call: TRBV10-3
cdr3_aa: CAIKTSGGTDTQYF

j_call: TRBJ2-7
clone_size: .
v_call: TRBV7-3
cdr3_aa: CASSQAVGNEQYF

j_call: TRBJ2-3
clone_size: .
v_call: TRBV4-3
cdr3_aa: CASSREEGAGSDTQYF

j_call: TRBJ1-4
clone_size: .
v_call: TRBV28
cdr3_aa: CASSLISDINEKLFF

j_call: TRBJ2-2
clone_size: .
v_call: TRBV13
cdr3_aa: CASSLVQAVGGELFF

j_call: TRBJ2-3
clone_size: .
v_call: TRBV9
cdr3_aa: CASSSGTNSGTDTQYF

j_call: TRBJ1-1
clone_size: once
v_call: TRBV5-1
cdr3_aa: CASSPTSRMNTEAFF

j_call: TRBJ1-5
clone_size: .
v_call: TRBV27
cdr3_aa: CASSRTGRRILSNQPQHF

j_call: TRBJ2-7
clone_size: .
v_call: TRBV5-4
cdr3_aa: CASSFGNLGNEQYF

j_call: TRBJ1-2
clone_size: .
v_call: TRBV6-5
cdr3_aa: CASSYSVNGNYGYTF

j_call: TRBJ2-1
clone_size: .
v_call: TRBV6-5
cdr3_aa: CASFRGGAYNEQFF

j_call: TRBJ2-1
clone_size: .
v_call: TRBV4-3
cdr3_aa: CASSQDTQGFHNEQFF

j_call: TRBJ2-7
clone_size: once
v_call: TRBV7-2
cdr3_aa: CASSLDGGSADEQYF